The 13 T cell receptor beta chains given below trace back to one sample, sequenced in a study of CD8+CD57+ T cells in acquired aplastic anemia. Investigators profiled TCR beta VDJ and CDR3 from genomic DNA template. MiXCR, applied by TCRdb to the reads, yields one record per CDR3 protein. This sample has some 120,000 distinct CDR3 sequences, with 48% found just once. Sequencing was done on a sample of sorted CD4+, CD8+, or CD8+CD57+ T cells (not recorded which) from PBMCs. Receptor source: a human donor in good health, serving as a control.

This clonotype was seen only a few times. In DNA form, the CDR3 reads TGTGCCAGCAGCTCCTCACAGGGTGGATACGAGCAGTACTTC. Protein product: CASSSSQGGYEQYF. The chain recombines TRBV5-5 with TRBJ2-7; D is perhaps TRBD1 (6 bases). Trimming took off 3 bases at V and 4 bases at J, with 14 bases between the two ends. The CDR3 extends over 14 amino acids. Germline CDR1 and CDR2: SGHKS and YYEKEE (reference sequence). The entire variable domain, with the rest obtained from reference TRBV5-5 and TRBJ2-7, is as follows: DAGVTQSPTHLIKTRGQQVTLRCSPISGHKSVSWYQQVLGQGPQFIFQYYEKEERGRGNFPDRFSARQFPNYSSELNVNALLLGDSALYLCASSSSQGGYEQYFGPGTRLTVT.

This clonotype has a single count. Since no conserved phenylalanine or tryptophan closes the CDR3, a read error is the likely cause. It is unclear where the CDR3 begins or ends on the DNA, so no DNA is shown, and the CDR3 is as TCRdb lists it. The chain links TRBV15 to TRBJ1-4; the DNA was not compared with TRBD1, the D call given in the table. The CDR3 length is 9 residues, termini included. Looked up from germline, CDR1 is LNHNV and CDR2 is YYDKDF (reference sequence). CDR3 region: CATSRVLGQ.

There are a few counts of this clonotype. J is TRBJ2-3 and V is TRBV27; D ambiguous. The CDR3 totals 13 residues. Per the germline V gene, CDR1 is MNHEY and CDR2 is SMNVEV (reference sequence). V was trimmed by 6 bases and J by 8 bases, leaving 15 bases between them. CDR3: CASRSYIASTQYF. CDR3 in DNA: TGTGCCAGCAGAAGTTACATAGCCTCTACGCAGTATTTT.

This clonotype appeared many times. This chain connects TRBV5-1 to TRBJ1-1; a possible D gene is TRBD1 (5 bases). CDR1 is SGHRS and CDR2 is YFSETQ in the germline V gene. The germline V and J ends were trimmed by 4 bases and 1 base, with 11 bases remaining between them. The CDR3 runs to 14 residues. The CDR3 DNA follows: TGCGCCAGCAGCCCGGACGGACAGAACACTGAAGCTTTCTTT. Protein: CASSPDGQNTEAFF.

The table lists this clonotype with many counts. CDR3 in DNA: TGTGCCAGCAGTCTCCCGCCCATGGAGACCCAGTACTTC. It codes for CASSLPPMETQYF. The rearrangement joins TRBV6-1 to TRBJ2-5; D gene uncertain. The germline V and J ends were trimmed by 5 bases and 5 bases, with 12 bases remaining between them. The CDR3 runs to 13 residues. The V gene's germline CDR1 is MNHNS and CDR2 SASEGT.

This chain joins TRBV19 and TRBJ1-1, with 10 nucleotides matching TRBD1. The germline gives CDR1 LNHDA, CDR2 SQIVND (reference sequence). V trimming: 5 bases; J trimming: 5 bases; junction bases outside the gene matches: 5. The CDR3 runs 14 residues. Written as DNA, the CDR3 is TGTGCCAGTAGTCACCAGGACAGGGGGACTGAAGCTTTCTTT. It encodes CASSHQDRGTEAFF.

This clonotype occurred many times. This chain uses TRBV11-2 with TRBJ1-3; the D gene is possibly TRBD1 (5 bases). Germline V gives CDR1 SGHAT, CDR2 FQNNGV. With 4 bases removed from V and 0 bases from J, the gap between germline ends came to 16 bases. This CDR3 is built from 17 residues. This CDR3 is CASSYRQLSSSGNTIYF. The CDR3 coding sequence is TGTGCCAGCAGCTACCGACAGCTCTCAAGCTCTGGAAACACCATATATTTT.

The sample holds many counts of this clonotype. The CDR3 is CAWMPKSLGQGGYEQYF. CDR3 nucleotide sequence: TGTGCCTGGATGCCGAAATCTTTGGGACAGGGAGGCTACGAGCAGTACTTC. The J gene is TRBJ2-7, the V gene TRBV30, with 9 bases aligning to TRBD1. V dropped 4 bases and J dropped 3; count of bases not matched to a gene: 16. This CDR3 has 17 amino acids. Germline lookup yields CDR1 GTSNPN and CDR2 SVGIG (reference sequence).

This chain connects TRBV28 to TRBJ2-1, with unresolved D. With 3 bases removed from V and 7 bases from J, the gap between germline ends came to 7 bases. Germline CDR1 reads MDHEN; CDR2 reads SYDVKM. The CDR3 has 12 amino acids. CDR3 sequence reads: CASSLLWNEQFF. The CDR3 DNA follows: TGTGCCAGCAGTTTGCTTTGGAATGAGCAGTTCTTC.

This clonotype was seen just once. A much larger clone sits a single nucleotide away, making a read error possible. The V and J genes are TRBV14 and TRBJ2-5; no firm D call. This CDR3 is 19 amino acids long. Looked up from germline, CDR1 is SGHDN and CDR2 is FVKESK. V was clipped by 0 bases and J by 0 bases, with 20 bases between them. The CDR3 spells CASSQDRFGSRRYQETQYF. The DNA of the CDR3 is TGTGCCAGCAGCCAAGATAGGTTCGGTAGCCGAAGGTACCAAGAGACCCAGTACTTC.

The chain employs TRBV20-1 and TRBJ1-6, with TRBD1 matching 9 bases. V shed 4 bases, J shed 10 bases, and the junction held 11 bases outside the gene matches. The CDR3 is made up of 15 amino acids. Germline lookup yields CDR1 DFQATT and CDR2 SNEGSKA (reference sequence). In DNA, the CDR3 is TGCAGTGCTACATACCGGGACAGGGTGTCGTCACCCCTCCACTTT. Amino acids: CSATYRDRVSSPLHF.

The chain joins TRBV6-5 to TRBJ2-5; unclear D gene. From germline, CDR1 is MNHEY and CDR2 SVGAGI. This CDR3 contains 15 residues. V shed 0 bases and J shed 0 bases, with 8 bases lying between them. Here the CDR3 DNA reads TGTGCCAGCAGTTACTCGGCCTCCGACCAAGAGACCCAGTACTTC. Translation: CASSYSASDQETQYF.

This clonotype was observed at least ten times. This chain uses TRBV7-9 with TRBJ1-1; TRBD1 is a possible D gene (5 bases). The CDR3 runs 14 residues. The germline V and J ends were trimmed by 2 bases and 5 bases, with 12 bases remaining between them. Germline V lookup: CDR1 SEHNR, CDR2 FQNEAQ (reference sequence). DNA for the CDR3: TGTGCCAGCAGCTTAATGTCTCAGGGTACTGAAGCTTTCTTT. Translated: CASSLMSQGTEAFF.